What follows are 18 T cell receptor beta chains derived from one specimen sequenced in a study of cytomegalovirus exposure and HLA in healthy donors. PCR primers comprised 60 Vbeta and 13 Jbeta primers. Measured with immunoSEQ multiplex PCR; TCRdb has only the in-frame clones, and not every one. This repertoire shows 150,000 or so clones, 60% to 85% found once; its top ten account for 7%. The sample consisted of PBMCs. Every receptor here comes from a man aged 30-40 years in good health and CMV-seronegative.

For this clone: The same CDR3 also results from other DNA sequences found in this sample. CDR3 loop: CASSLRGNEQFF. The CDR3 bases are TGTGCCAGCAGTTTGAGGGGGAATGAGCAGTTCTTC. The genes are TRBV27 and TRBJ2-1, with D perhaps matching TRBD1 (6 bases). Germline loops: CDR1 MNHEY, CDR2 SMNVEV (reference sequence). Trimming pared 3 bases from V and 7 bases from J, leaving 7 bases between. CDR3 length: 12 residues.

This clone was seen a single time. The chain couples TRBV29-1 to TRBJ1-5; D not certain. The CDR3 runs to 13 residues. Germline CDR1 reads SQVTM; CDR2 reads ANQGSEA. The V end was cut by 4 bases, the J end by 5 bases, with 12 bases between. The CDR3 sequence: CSVATSRDQPQHF. As DNA, the CDR3 is TGCAGCGTTGCGACTTCCAGAGATCAGCCCCAGCATTTT.

This clone was detected once. V is TRBV19 and J is TRBJ2-5, with TRBD1 as a possible D gene (6 bases). V lost 3 bases and J 1 base, leaving 12 bases between the germline ends. The germline gives CDR1 LNHDA, CDR2 SQIVND (reference sequence). The CDR3 length is 15 residues. CDR3: CASSISGTLQETQYF. In DNA form, the CDR3 reads TGTGCCAGTAGTATTTCCGGGACACTCCAAGAGACCCAGTACTTC. The full variable domain, with the rest looked up from reference TRBV19 and TRBJ2-5, is DGGITQSPKYLFRKEGQNVTLSCEQNLNHDAMYWYRQDPGQGLRLIYYSQIVNDFQKGDIAEGYSVSREKKESFPLTVTSAQKNPTAFYLCASSISGTLQETQYFGPGTRLLVL.

The rearrangement links TRBV28 to TRBJ1-5; D is uncertain. This CDR3 comprises 11 residues. CDR1 and CDR2 (germline): MDHEN, SYDVKM. The germline V and J ends were trimmed by 1 base and 9 bases, with 4 bases remaining between them. The CDR3 DNA is TGTGCCAGCAGTTTATTCGGGCCCCAGCATTTT. Protein sequence: CASSLFGPQHF. The entire variable domain, with the rest obtained from reference TRBV28 and TRBJ1-5, is as follows: DVKVTQSSRYLVKRTGEKVFLECVQDMDHENMFWYRQDPGLGLRLIYFSYDVKMKEKGDIPEGYSVSREKKERFSLILESASTNQTSMYLCASSLFGPQHFGDGTRLSIL.

In its sample, this clone was seen many times. The rearrangement joins TRBV28 to TRBJ1-4; D may be TRBD1 (5 bases). V was pared by 6 bases and J by 7 bases, with 21 bases between. Germline V gives CDR1 MDHEN, CDR2 SYDVKM. The CDR3 runs 16 residues. CDR3 residues: CASRAQPRVGGEKLFF. CDR3 nucleotides: TGTGCCAGCAGGGCCCAACCCAGGGTCGGGGGTGAAAAACTGTTTTTT.

V usage is TRBV5-6 and J usage is TRBJ1-5; D is unresolved. The V gene lost 4 bases and the J gene lost 4 bases, with 6 bases spanning the gap. Germline CDR1 reads SGHDT; CDR2 reads YYEEEE. CDR3 size: 12 residues. The CDR3 region has the DNA TGTGCCAGCAGCATACAAAATCAGCCCCAGCATTTT. Its translation is CASSIQNQPQHF. The entire variable domain, with the rest obtained from reference TRBV5-6 and TRBJ1-5, is as follows: DAGVTQSPTHLIKTRGQQVTLRCSPKSGHDTVSWYQQALGQGPQFIFQYYEEEERQRGNFPDRFSGHQFPNYSSELNVNALLLGDSALYLCASSIQNQPQHFGDGTRLSIL.

V gene TRBV11-3 combines with J gene TRBJ2-3; TRBD2 matches 13 bases. The CDR3 spans 16 residues. V dropped 3 bases and J dropped 1; count of bases not matched to a gene: 1. Germline CDR1 SGHNT, CDR2 YENEEA. The CDR3 spells CASSLGTSGGTDTQYF. DNA of the CDR3: TGTGCCAGCAGCTTGGGGACTAGCGGGGGCACAGATACGCAGTATTTT.

The chain has TRBV4-1 and TRBJ2-7; TRBD1 aligns across 9 bases. The CDR3 runs 16 residues. Trimming removed 0 bases from V and 0 bases from J; junction bases left unmatched: 3. Germline CDR1 and CDR2: MGHRA and YSYEKL. The CDR3 DNA reads as TGCGCCAGCAGCCAAGATCGGGGACAGGGCTCCTACGAGCAGTACTTC. The encoded protein is CASSQDRGQGSYEQYF.

This clone came up once. The rearrangement joins TRBV19 to TRBJ1-2; no reliable D call. The germline gives CDR1 LNHDA, CDR2 SQIVND (reference sequence). The V end lost 3 bases, the J end lost 4 bases, and 9 bases lay between the germline ends. The CDR3 is 13 amino acids. The CDR3 is CASSMWRLYGYTF. The CDR3 DNA is TGTGCCAGTAGTATGTGGCGGCTCTATGGCTACACCTTC.

The gene calls are TRBV7-8 and TRBJ2-1, with TRBD2 matching over 16 bases. V lost 7 bases, J lost 3 bases, and 9 bases stayed unmatched. The CDR3 loop spans 18 amino acids. Germline assignment: CDR1 SGHVS and CDR2 FQNEAQ. The CDR3 sequence is CASIPGLAGGTSYNEQFF. DNA for the CDR3: TGTGCCAGCATCCCGGGACTAGCGGGAGGGACGAGCTACAATGAGCAGTTCTTC.

V usage is TRBV7-8 and J usage is TRBJ1-2; weak D call: TRBD1 (5 bases). V lost 0 bases, J lost 2 bases, and 7 bases lay in between. The CDR3 loop spans 14 amino acids. CDR1 is SGHVS and CDR2 is FQNEAQ in the germline V gene. CDR3 protein: CASSLAGGNYGYTF. DNA for the CDR3: TGTGCCAGCAGCTTAGCGGGGGGGAACTATGGCTACACCTTC. The whole variable domain, filled in from reference TRBV7-8 and TRBJ1-2, reads GAGVSQSPRYKVAKRGQDVALRCDPISGHVSLFWYQQALGQGPEFLTYFQNEAQLDKSGLPSDRFFAERPEGSVSTLKIQRTQQEDSAVYLCASSLAGGNYGYTFGSGTRLTVV.

This clone turned up a few times. The chain combines TRBV15 with TRBJ1-5; TRBD1 is a possible D gene (5 bases). CDR3 length: 15 amino acids. Trimming shortened V by 0 bases and J by 2 bases, and 8 bases separated the two germline ends. Looked up from germline, CDR1 is LNHNV and CDR2 is YYDKDF (reference sequence). CDR3 protein: CATSREGTGNQPQHF. The CDR3 nucleotides are TGTGCCACCAGCAGAGAAGGGACTGGCAATCAGCCCCAGCATTTT. The full variable domain, its missing parts supplied by reference TRBV15 and TRBJ1-5, is DAMVIQNPRYQVTQFGKPVTLSCSQTLNHNVMYWYQQKSSQAPKLLFHYYDKDFNNEADTPDNFQSRRPNTSFCFLDIRSPGLGDTAMYLCATSREGTGNQPQHFGDGTRLSIL.

The rearrangement links TRBV30 to TRBJ1-2; D is unresolved. Germline values: CDR1 GTSNPN, CDR2 SVGIG (reference sequence). CDR3 length equals 14 residues. V lost 5 bases and J 6 bases, leaving 19 bases between the germline ends. CDR3 in amino acids: CAWSPRGGYNGYTF. The CDR3 DNA reads TGTGCCTGGTCTCCCCGCGGAGGATACAATGGCTACACCTTC.

The chain employs TRBV6-1 and TRBJ2-1, with 7 bases lining up with TRBD2. Germline V gene sequence: CDR1 MNHNS, CDR2 SASEGT. The J segment lost 3 bases and the V segment lost 4 bases, leaving 9 bases of the junction unmatched. The CDR3 consists of 16 residues. The CDR3 here is CASSARGGSFYNEQFF. CDR3 bases: TGTGCCAGCAGTGCTAGGGGCGGGAGCTTCTACAATGAGCAGTTCTTC.

The V call is TRBV30, the J call TRBJ1-1, with 9 bases fitting TRBD1. The CDR3 has 16 amino acids. V shed 2 bases and J 4 bases; nucleotides not matched to a gene: 11. CDR1 and CDR2 from the germline V gene are GTSNPN and SVGIG (reference sequence). The CDR3 here is CAWSYLDRGVGTEAFF. The CDR3 bases are TGTGCCTGGAGTTATTTGGACAGGGGAGTAGGCACTGAAGCTTTCTTT.

This chain links TRBV11-2 with TRBJ2-1; TRBD2 matches at 11 bases. The CDR3 covers 16 residues. Germline lookup yields CDR1 SGHAT and CDR2 FQNNGV. The V and J ends lost 4 bases and 7 bases, in that order; junction bases with no gene match: 9. CDR3 sequence: CASSSTIAGGANEQFF. CDR3 sequence (DNA): TGTGCCAGCAGCTCAACCATAGCGGGGGGGGCGAATGAGCAGTTCTTC.

This clone was observed once. The rearrangement links TRBV28 to TRBJ2-7; 8 bases are shared with TRBD1. The CDR3 runs to 16 residues. The junction had 15 bases not matched to a gene; V was cut back by 7 bases and J by 4 bases. Germline values: CDR1 MDHEN, CDR2 SYDVKM. This CDR3 reads CASTTSATGAIYEQYF. The CDR3 bases are TGTGCCAGCACAACCTCCGCGACAGGGGCTATTTACGAGCAGTACTTC.

The V call is TRBV10-3, the J call TRBJ2-3, with TRBD2 identical over 10 bases. CDR1 and CDR2 from the germline V gene are ENHRY and SYGVKD. Trimming cost V 8 bases and J 4 bases; bases outside gene matches: 12. The CDR3 is 16 amino acids. CDR3 nucleotide sequence: TGTGCCATCCGGTCGGCTAGCGGGAGTTTTGCAGATACGCAGTATTTT. Translated: CAIRSASGSFADTQYF.